The T cell receptor beta chain under discussion was sequenced for a study of CD8+CD57+ T cells in acquired aplastic anemia. The overall study: Sorted CD4+ and CD8+ cells gave a mean 3.2 ug DNA, range roughly 0.2 to 27.4 ug. Healthy donors averaged roughly 11 million reads for CD4+ cells.

Genomic DNA, the template, was used for profiling of the TCR beta VDJ and CDR3. MiXCR was run by TCRdb on the reads, yielding one entry per CDR3 protein. The profile covers a few hundred thousand distinct CDR3 sequences, with approximately 60% appearing a single time and approximately 30% taken by the ten largest. This CDR3 is 15 amino acids long. The germline gives CDR1 DFQATT, CDR2 SNEGSKA (reference sequence). Concerning this clonotype: The junction departs from the called germline gene at one end, perhaps through a read error.

The receptor's source is a human donor in good health. The material sequenced was sorted CD4+, CD8+, or CD8+CD57+ T cells (not recorded which) from PBMCs. J is TRBJ1-2 and V is TRBV20-1; TRBD1 aligns across 9 bases. The CDR3 is CSARSRDRAYYGYTF. CDR3 DNA: TGCAGTGCTAGAAGCCGGGACAGGGCGTACTATGGCTATACCTTC.